Listed below are T cell receptor beta chains from one sample, sequenced in a study of technical replicates of blood from a few donors. TCRdb's table, derived via immunoSEQ multiplex PCR, lists solely in-frame clones and lacks some. The sample contains 45,000 to 55,000 clones, 94% of which appear only once. Material for sequencing was T cells isolated from PBMCs. The origin of the receptors is a human donor in good health. CDR3s include the opening cysteine and the closing phenylalanine or tryptophan. The order of the fields is clone size, V gene, D gene, J gene, CDR3 DNA, CDR3 protein. A D gene is named only where the DNA matches it firmly. Clone size, where shown, is once, few, many, or a class for clones that have expanded.

abundance: NA
v_gene: TRBV6-5
d_gene: TRBD1
j_gene: TRBJ1-4
CDR3nt: TGTGCCAGCAGTTGGACAGGACGTAATGAAAAACTGTTTTTT
CDR3aa: CASSWTGRNEKLFF

abundance: few
v_gene: TRBV7-3
d_gene: TRBD1
j_gene: TRBJ1-1
CDR3nt: TGTGCCAGCAGCTTAACAGGGGGCATGAACACTGAAGCTTTCTTT
CDR3aa: CASSLTGGMNTEAFF

abundance: NA
v_gene: TRBV28
d_gene: NA
j_gene: TRBJ1-2
CDR3nt: TGTGCCAGCAGCCCGACAGTTATCGGCTACACCTTC
CDR3aa: CASSPTVIGYTF

abundance: NA
v_gene: TRBV6-6
d_gene: NA
j_gene: TRBJ2-3
CDR3nt: TGTGCCAGCAGCTACGGACTCGCTAGCACAGATACGCAGTATTTT
CDR3aa: CASSYGLASTDTQYF

abundance: NA
v_gene: TRBV11-2
d_gene: NA
j_gene: TRBJ1-1
CDR3nt: TGTGCCAGCAGCAACCGGTCGTACACTGAAGCTTTCTTT
CDR3aa: CASSNRSYTEAFF

abundance: NA
v_gene: TRBV7-9
d_gene: TRBD1
j_gene: TRBJ2-7
CDR3nt: TGTGCCAGCAGCTTAGGACAGGGGGGATACGAGCAGTACTTC
CDR3aa: CASSLGQGGYEQYF

abundance: NA
v_gene: TRBV5-1
d_gene: TRBD2
j_gene: TRBJ2-7
CDR3nt: TGCGCCAGCAGCCTCAGTATTAGCGGGATAGACGAGCAGTACTTC
CDR3aa: CASSLSISGIDEQYF

abundance: few
v_gene: TRBV6-6
d_gene: NA
j_gene: TRBJ1-2
CDR3nt: TGTGCCAGCAGGCGAGGGGGAGATGGCTACACCTTC
CDR3aa: CASRRGGDGYTF

abundance: NA
v_gene: TRBV6-5
d_gene: TRBD1
j_gene: TRBJ1-1
CDR3nt: TGTGCCAGCAGGGGCCAGGGGGCAGGCTTAACTGAAGCTTTCTTT
CDR3aa: CASRGQGAGLTEAFF

abundance: NA
v_gene: TRBV6-5
d_gene: NA
j_gene: TRBJ2-4
CDR3nt: TGTGCCAGCAGTTACTCGTATGGAGGGAAAAACATTCAGTACTTC
CDR3aa: CASSYSYGGKNIQYF

abundance: NA
v_gene: TRBV28
d_gene: NA
j_gene: TRBJ1-1
CDR3nt: TGTGCCAGCAGTTCCCTCCCTATGTTTCACCAAGAAAAAGCTTTCTTT
CDR3aa: CASSSLPMFHQEKAFF

abundance: NA
v_gene: TRBV28
d_gene: NA
j_gene: TRBJ2-3
CDR3nt: TGTGCCAGCACCCAAGCGGGTAGGGCCGCAGATACGCAGTATTTT
CDR3aa: CASTQAGRAADTQYF

abundance: NA
v_gene: TRBV15
d_gene: NA
j_gene: TRBJ1-4
CDR3nt: TGTGCCACCAGCAGAGATATGAGGAGAGAGGGAAAACTGTTTTTT
CDR3aa: CATSRDMRREGKLFF

abundance: NA
v_gene: TRBV7-9
d_gene: NA
j_gene: TRBJ1-1
CDR3nt: TGTGCCAGCAGCTCCAGGGTGAACACTGAAGCTTTCTTT
CDR3aa: CASSSRVNTEAFF

abundance: NA
v_gene: TRBV5-1
d_gene: NA
j_gene: TRBJ1-4
CDR3nt: TGCGCCAGCAGCTCCCTCGGGAATGAAAAACTGTTTTTT
CDR3aa: CASSSLGNEKLFF

abundance: NA
v_gene: TRBV7-9
d_gene: NA
j_gene: TRBJ1-1
CDR3nt: TGTGCCAGCAGCTCGAGGACAAATATGAACACTGAAGCTTTCTTT
CDR3aa: CASSSRTNMNTEAFF

abundance: NA
v_gene: TRBV10-3
d_gene: TRBD1
j_gene: TRBJ1-3
CDR3nt: TGTGCCATCAGTGAGACACAATACAGGGGCGTCGGTAACACCATATATTTT
CDR3aa: CAISETQYRGVGNTIYF

abundance: NA
v_gene: TRBV15
d_gene: NA
j_gene: TRBJ1-4
CDR3nt: TGTGCCACCAGCAGAGAAGCGGGTGGTGTTAATGAAAAACTGTTTTTT
CDR3aa: CATSREAGGVNEKLFF

abundance: NA
v_gene: TRBV10-2
d_gene: TRBD1
j_gene: TRBJ2-7
CDR3nt: TGCGCCAGCACTACCGGGACAGTAATGTCGATCGAGCAGTACTTC
CDR3aa: CASTTGTVMSIEQYF

abundance: NA
v_gene: TRBV11-3
d_gene: NA
j_gene: TRBJ1-1
CDR3nt: TGTGCCAGTTCCCAGGGCTTGAACACTGAAGCTTTCTTT
CDR3aa: CASSQGLNTEAFF

abundance: few
v_gene: TRBV7-8
d_gene: NA
j_gene: TRBJ1-2
CDR3nt: TGTGCCAGCAGCCCGACAGGCTCTAACTATGGCTACACCTTC
CDR3aa: CASSPTGSNYGYTF

abundance: NA
v_gene: TRBV5-1
d_gene: TRBD1
j_gene: TRBJ1-2
CDR3nt: TGCGCCAGCAGCTTGACTGACAGGGTTGGCTACACCTTC
CDR3aa: CASSLTDRVGYTF

abundance: NA
v_gene: TRBV7-6
d_gene: NA
j_gene: TRBJ1-1
CDR3nt: TGTGCCAGCAGCCCCAGAGGGCCGAACACTGAAGCTTTCTTT
CDR3aa: CASSPRGPNTEAFF

abundance: NA
v_gene: TRBV7-8
d_gene: NA
j_gene: TRBJ2-2
CDR3nt: TGTGCCAGCAGCTTAGATTGGGACACTACGAACACCGGGGAGCTGTTTTTT
CDR3aa: CASSLDWDTTNTGELFF

abundance: NA
v_gene: TRBV13
d_gene: TRBD2
j_gene: TRBJ2-7
CDR3nt: TGTGCCAGCAGCTACGGACTAGCGGGGGAGACCTACGAGCAGTACTTC
CDR3aa: CASSYGLAGETYEQYF

abundance: NA
v_gene: TRBV28
d_gene: TRBD2
j_gene: TRBJ2-1
CDR3nt: TGTGCCAGCAGTTTAGTAGCGGGAGGTTCTTACAATGAGCAGTTCTTC
CDR3aa: CASSLVAGGSYNEQFF